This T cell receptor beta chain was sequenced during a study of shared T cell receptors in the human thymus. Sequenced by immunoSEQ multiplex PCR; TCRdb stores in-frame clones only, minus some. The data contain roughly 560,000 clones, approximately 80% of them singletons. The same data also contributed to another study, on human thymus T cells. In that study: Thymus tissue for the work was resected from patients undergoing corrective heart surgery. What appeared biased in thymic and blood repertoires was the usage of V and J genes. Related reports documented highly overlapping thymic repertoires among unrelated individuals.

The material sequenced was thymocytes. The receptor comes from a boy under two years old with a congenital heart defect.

In DNA, the CDR3 is TGTGCCAGCAGCCCAACTAGCGGCGTGGGCGAGCAGTACTTC. It yields the protein CASSPTSGVGEQYF. The chain couples TRBV7-6 to TRBJ2-7; 8 bases map to TRBD2. V gave up 5 bases and J gave up 6 bases; unmatched junction bases: 9. The CDR3 length is 14 residues. The germline V gene has CDR1 SGHVS and CDR2 FNYEAQ.